This T cell receptor (beta chain) derives from a study of cytomegalovirus exposure and HLA in healthy donors. This clone has just one count. The CDR3 is 17 residues long. The V segment lost 1 base and the J segment 4 bases; nucleotides outside the gene matches: 8. The germline V gene has CDR1 LNHDA and CDR2 SQIVND (reference sequence). The table came from immunoSEQ multiplex PCR; TCRdb's copy has only in-frame clones and leaves some out. The data hold about 110,000 clones, with 88% observed a single time. The study drew the donors from its approximately 120-subject validation cohort, separate from the roughly 700-subject first cohort.

The chain employs TRBV19 and TRBJ1-5; 9 bases map to TRBD1. The sequence came from a woman aged 18-35 years in good health and CMV-seropositive. Material for sequencing was PBMCs. This CDR3 reads CASSIVPQGAGNQPQHF. The CDR3, as DNA: TGTGCCAGTAGTATAGTCCCACAGGGGGCAGGAAATCAGCCCCAGCATTTT.